This TCR beta chain was recovered during a study of identifying expanded T cells in peripheral blood. General study results and limits: Differentially abundant clones: around 1.1 between replicates, roughly 16 at around 14 days, around 19 at four.

No infections or other immune events were documented during collection. In the case of this clone: Its antigen is not identified.

Profiling relied on immunoSEQ multiplex PCR, and the TCRdb table lists in-frame clones only, not all of them. The sample gives 50,000 to 65,000 clones, about 85% of which show up once; about 20% is in the top ten. Trimming stripped 0 bases from V and 2 bases from J, with 17 bases between. The V gene's germline CDR1 is LGHNA and CDR2 YSLEER. This CDR3 is 19 amino acids long. This TCR was recovered from a person aged 18 to 69 in good health. The V and J genes are TRBV4-3 and TRBJ2-6, with D possibly being TRBD1 (5 bases). The sample comprised blood. The CDR3 nucleotides are TGCGCCAGCAGCCAAGATAGGGGCCGGGTGCTAGCTGGGGCCAACGTCCTGACTTTC. Its translation is CASSQDRGRVLAGANVLTF.